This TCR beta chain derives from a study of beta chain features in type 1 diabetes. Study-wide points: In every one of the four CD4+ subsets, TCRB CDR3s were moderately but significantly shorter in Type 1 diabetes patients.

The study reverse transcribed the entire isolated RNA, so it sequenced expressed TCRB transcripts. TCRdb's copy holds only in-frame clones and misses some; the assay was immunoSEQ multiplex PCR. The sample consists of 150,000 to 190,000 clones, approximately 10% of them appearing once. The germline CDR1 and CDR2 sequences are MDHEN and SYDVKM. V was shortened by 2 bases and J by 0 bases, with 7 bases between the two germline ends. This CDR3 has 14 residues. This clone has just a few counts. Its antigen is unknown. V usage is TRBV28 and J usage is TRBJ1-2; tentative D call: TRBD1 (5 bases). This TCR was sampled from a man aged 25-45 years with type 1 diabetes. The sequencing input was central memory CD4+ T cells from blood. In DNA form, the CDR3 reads TGTGCCAGCAGTTTAATAGGGGCTAACTATGGCTACACCTTC. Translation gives CASSLIGANYGYTF.